This T cell receptor beta chain was documented in a study of T cell responses to AZD1222 COVID-19 vaccine. A remark on this clone: Antigen unknown.

Study results and limitations: At study baseline, merely a handful of AZD1222 recipients were seropositive. Repertoires were obtained solely post-peak T cell response. Once two AZD1222 doses were given, Spike-specific TCR breadth and depth went up. Females outnumbered males among donors, who were mostly white British; clonal diversity was possibly underestimated.

The trim removed 1 base at V and 7 bases at J, leaving 10 bases unmatched. This CDR3 region has 16 residues. Germline lookup yields CDR1 LGHDT and CDR2 YNNKEL (reference sequence). Generated by immunoSEQ multiplex PCR, the TCRdb table keeps only in-frame clones and is missing some. Of about 200,000 clones listed, about 92% were seen once; the top ten hold approximately 1%. The chain joins TRBV3-1 (or the pseudogene TRBV3-2) to TRBJ1-2, with TRBD1 matching over 9 bases. The source material was peripheral blood, sampled on day 0 of MenACWY control vaccination. This sequence was found in an adult in good health. CDR3 amino acids: CASSQGTGAISGGYTF. The DNA of the CDR3 is TGTGCCAGCAGCCAAGGGACAGGGGCTATTAGTGGTGGCTACACCTTC.